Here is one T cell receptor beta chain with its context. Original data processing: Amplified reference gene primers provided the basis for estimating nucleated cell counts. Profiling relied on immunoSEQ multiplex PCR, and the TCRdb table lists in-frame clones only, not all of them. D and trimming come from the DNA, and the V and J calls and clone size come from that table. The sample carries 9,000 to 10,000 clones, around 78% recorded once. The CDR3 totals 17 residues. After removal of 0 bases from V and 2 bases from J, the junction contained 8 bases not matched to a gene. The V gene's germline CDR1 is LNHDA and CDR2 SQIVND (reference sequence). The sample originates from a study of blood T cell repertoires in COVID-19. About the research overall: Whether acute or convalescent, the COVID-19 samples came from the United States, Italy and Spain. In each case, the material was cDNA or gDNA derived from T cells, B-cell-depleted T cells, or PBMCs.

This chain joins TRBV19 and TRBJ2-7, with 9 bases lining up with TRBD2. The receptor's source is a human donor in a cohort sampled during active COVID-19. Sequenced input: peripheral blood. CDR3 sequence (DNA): TGTGCCAGTAGTATAGACGGAGCGGGGGGCCGCACCTACGAGCAGTACTTC. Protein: CASSIDGAGGRTYEQYF. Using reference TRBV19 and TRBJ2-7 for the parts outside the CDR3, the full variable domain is DGGITQSPKYLFRKEGQNVTLSCEQNLNHDAMYWYRQDPGQGLRLIYYSQIVNDFQKGDIAEGYSVSREKKESFPLTVTSAQKNPTAFYLCASSIDGAGGRTYEQYFGPGTRLTVT.